Listed below are T cell receptor beta chains from one sample, sequenced in a study of blood T cell repertoires in COVID-19. The data were produced by immunoSEQ multiplex PCR, yet TCRdb's version contains in-frame clones alone and is incomplete. The repertoire includes tens of thousands of clones, over 60% of them detected once, and approximately 20% sits in the top ten. Material: peripheral blood. Receptors originate from a young man with COVID-19, enrolled during active disease. CDR3s include the opening cysteine and the closing phenylalanine or tryptophan. The D gene is left open where the match is weak. Size is stated for part of the rows, as once, few or many counts, or as a class when the clone is expanded.

TRBJ1-2,.,.,TRBV9,CASSVEGKTGNYGYTF,TGTGCCAGCAGCGTAGAGGGGAAAACGGGTAACTATGGCTACACCTTC
TRBJ2-2,.,TRBD2,TRBV5-6,CASSLGAGVRTGELFF,TGTGCCAGCAGCTTGGGGGCGGGAGTTCGAACCGGGGAGCTGTTTTTT
TRBJ2-7,.,.,TRBV30,CAWSQAGYEQYF,TGTGCCTGGAGTCAGGCGGGATACGAGCAGTACTTC
TRBJ2-7,.,TRBD1,TRBV24-1,CATSDLSDRGLATVGLSYEQYF,TGTGCCACCAGTGATCTAAGCGACAGGGGGCTGGCGACGGTCGGGCTCTCCTACGAGCAGTACTTC
TRBJ1-1,few,TRBD1,TRBV7-2,CASSFRTGGTEAFF,TGTGCCAGCAGCTTCCGGACAGGGGGCACTGAAGCTTTCTTT
TRBJ1-5,.,TRBD1,TRBV6-1,CASSALPDMDRRLNQPQHF,TGTGCCAGCAGTGCCCTTCCCGACATGGACAGGCGTTTAAATCAGCCCCAGCATTTT
TRBJ1-5,.,.,TRBV19,CASTDNRNNQPQHF,TGTGCCAGTACCGATAACAGGAATAATCAGCCCCAGCATTTT
TRBJ1-2,.,.,TRBV29-1,CSVEGGGYTF,TGCAGCGTTGAAGGGGGCGGCTACACCTTC
TRBJ2-5,once,TRBD2,TRBV28,CASSLVAGEDQETQYF,TGTGCCAGCAGTTTAGTAGCGGGAGAGGATCAAGAGACCCAGTACTTC
TRBJ2-5,.,.,TRBV19,CASEGGETQYF,TGTGCCAGCGAGGGTGGGGAGACCCAGTACTTC
TRBJ1-4,.,.,TRBV7-9,CASTDPGGEKLFF,TGTGCCAGCACCGACCCCGGGGGGGAAAAACTGTTTTTT
TRBJ1-2,once,TRBD1,TRBV2,CASAPRRGQVTYGYTF,TGTGCCAGCGCGCCCCGAAGGGGACAGGTTACCTATGGCTACACCTTC
TRBJ1-2,.,TRBD1,TRBV5-6,CASSLGETGGIYTF,TGTGCCAGCAGCTTGGGGGAGACAGGGGGTATCTACACCTTC
TRBJ1-1,.,.,TRBV27,CASSLLRNTEAFF,TGTGCCAGCAGTCTTCTGCGGAACACTGAAGCTTTCTTT
TRBJ1-2,.,.,TRBV5-6,CASSSIARGYTF,TGTGCCAGCAGCTCCATTGCGAGGGGCTACACCTTC
TRBJ1-2,few,.,TRBV30,CAWSPFVTAYGYTF,TGTGCCTGGAGTCCCTTTGTGACAGCCTATGGCTACACCTTC
TRBJ2-5,.,.,TRBV27,CASSLRGGRETQYF,TGTGCCAGCAGTTTAAGGGGAGGTCGGGAGACCCAGTACTTC
TRBJ1-5,once,.,TRBV28,CASRSGQDSNQPQHF,TGTGCCAGCAGGTCGGGACAAGATAGCAATCAGCCCCAGCATTTT
TRBJ2-7,.,TRBD1,TRBV10-3,CAIQWDRGSYEQYF,TGTGCCATCCAGTGGGACAGGGGGTCCTACGAGCAGTACTTC
TRBJ1-1,few,TRBD1,TRBV7-2,CASSLRQGATEAFF,TGTGCCAGCAGCTTGAGACAGGGGGCCACTGAAGCTTTCTTT
TRBJ1-3,.,TRBD1,TRBV4-2,CASSKLGQGGTIYF,TGTGCCAGCAGCAAACTTGGACAGGGAGGCACCATATATTTT
TRBJ1-1,.,TRBD1,TRBV13,CASSLGDRVVGAFF,TGTGCCAGCAGCTTAGGGGACAGGGTAGTGGGAGCTTTCTTT
TRBJ1-5,.,.,TRBV6-1,CASSEELAGLASQPQHF,TGTGCCAGCAGTGAAGAATTGGCAGGCCTCGCGAGTCAGCCCCAGCATTTT
TRBJ2-3,.,TRBD2,TRBV13,CASSLGGDTQYF,TGTGCCAGCAGCTTGGGGGGGGATACGCAGTATTTT
TRBJ2-7,once,.,TRBV3-1/TRBV3-2,CASSQEPSREQYF,TGTGCCAGCAGCCAAGAGCCGAGTCGCGAGCAGTACTTC
TRBJ1-6,.,.,TRBV5-1,CASSVQGDNSPLHF,TGCGCCAGCAGCGTCCAGGGTGATAATTCACCCCTCCACTTT
TRBJ2-1,.,.,TRBV9,CASSPLGGPNNEQFF,TGTGCCAGCAGCCCGCTAGGCGGGCCGAACAATGAGCAGTTCTTC
TRBJ2-5,.,.,TRBV19,CASSGPRETQYF,TGTGCCAGTAGTGGGCCTCGGGAGACCCAGTACTTC
TRBJ2-5,.,TRBD2,TRBV30,CAWTSGYGQETQYF,TGTGCCTGGACTAGCGGGTATGGGCAAGAGACCCAGTACTTC
TRBJ2-1,once,.,TRBV11-3,CASSFGGAGEQFF,TGTGCCAGCAGCTTCGGCGGGGCAGGGGAGCAGTTCTTC
TRBJ1-6,.,TRBD1,TRBV5-6,CASSHGQGANSPLHF,TGTGCCAGCAGCCACGGACAGGGGGCTAATTCACCCCTCCACTTT
TRBJ2-3,.,.,TRBV30,CAWSADRSTDTQYF,TGTGCCTGGAGTGCCGACAGGAGCACAGATACGCAGTATTTT
TRBJ1-5,.,TRBD1,TRBV30,CAWDRGSNQPQHF,TGTGCCTGGGACAGGGGAAGCAATCAGCCCCAGCATTTT
TRBJ1-1,.,TRBD1,TRBV7-9,CASNPYNRGQGASEAFF,TGTGCCAGCAACCCGTACAATCGGGGACAGGGGGCATCTGAAGCTTTCTTT
TRBJ1-6,few,TRBD1,TRBV11-2,CASRRTLQGSPLHF,TGTGCCAGCAGGCGTACCCTACAGGGGTCACCCCTCCACTTT
TRBJ1-2,.,.,TRBV19,CASSPAGTPYGYTF,TGTGCCAGTAGTCCCGCCGGGACACCCTATGGCTACACCTTC
TRBJ2-7,once,.,TRBV4-1,CASSQDQSPSYEQYF,TGCGCCAGCAGCCAAGATCAGTCGCCCTCCTACGAGCAGTACTTC
TRBJ2-1,many,TRBD2,TRBV4-2,CASSQAGLATYNEQFF,TGTGCCAGCAGCCAAGCGGGACTAGCGACCTACAATGAGCAGTTCTTC
TRBJ2-3,.,.,TRBV9,CASSAESSTDTQYF,TGTGCCAGCAGCGCTGAGAGTAGCACAGATACGCAGTATTTT
TRBJ1-2,.,.,TRBV28,CASTPSEAAARTNYGYTF,TGTGCCAGCACCCCCTCCGAGGCGGCAGCACGAACTAACTATGGCTACACCTTC
TRBJ1-5,.,.,TRBV11-2,CASSLGRGSQPQHF,TGTGCCAGCAGCTTAGGAAGAGGCAGCCAGCCCCAGCATTTT
TRBJ1-1,.,.,TRBV11-1,CASSLGRVTEAFF,TGTGCCAGCAGCCTCGGGCGGGTCACTGAAGCTTTCTTT
TRBJ1-1,.,.,TRBV6-5,CASSQQVLNTEAFF,TGTGCCAGCAGCCAACAGGTTCTGAACACTGAAGCTTTCTTT
TRBJ1-1,.,.,TRBV9,CASSVGLMGPGTEAFF,TGTGCCAGCAGCGTAGGGTTGATGGGGCCAGGCACTGAAGCTTTCTTT
TRBJ1-1,.,TRBD1,TRBV15,CATSKRTGFEAFF,TGTGCCACCAGCAAACGGACAGGTTTTGAAGCTTTCTTT
TRBJ2-7,.,TRBD1,TRBV27,CASSLTQGIHYEQYF,TGTGCCAGCAGTTTAACACAGGGGATTCATTACGAGCAGTACTTC
TRBJ1-5,.,TRBD1,TRBV6-1,CASSEEGTGLQPQHF,TGTGCCAGCAGTGAAGAAGGGACAGGGTTGCAGCCCCAGCATTTT
TRBJ2-3,.,TRBD2,TRBV7-3,CASSLGGLATDTQYF,TGTGCCAGCAGCTTAGGAGGACTAGCTACAGATACGCAGTATTTT
TRBJ1-4,.,.,TRBV29-1,CSARGRGEKLFF,TGCAGCGCCCGGGGGAGGGGCGAAAAACTGTTTTTT
TRBJ2-5,.,.,TRBV10-3,CASTPLGEETQYF,TGTGCCTCCACCCCCTTGGGCGAAGAGACCCAGTACTTC
TRBJ2-1,.,.,TRBV27,CASKRAYNEQFF,TGTGCCAGTAAGCGGGCTTACAATGAGCAGTTCTTC
TRBJ1-1,.,TRBD1,TRBV30,CAWMGQGGGAFF,TGTGCCTGGATGGGACAGGGTGGAGGAGCTTTCTTT
TRBJ2-2,.,TRBD2,TRBV2,CATSSGNTGELFF,TGTGCCACATCTAGCGGGAACACCGGGGAGCTGTTTTTT
TRBJ2-5,.,.,TRBV24-1,CATRGLGEETQYF,TGTGCCACCAGGGGTCTAGGAGAAGAGACCCAGTACTTC
TRBJ1-1,.,.,TRBV29-1,CSGAGFFTEAFF,TGCAGCGGGGCGGGGTTCTTCACTGAAGCTTTCTTT